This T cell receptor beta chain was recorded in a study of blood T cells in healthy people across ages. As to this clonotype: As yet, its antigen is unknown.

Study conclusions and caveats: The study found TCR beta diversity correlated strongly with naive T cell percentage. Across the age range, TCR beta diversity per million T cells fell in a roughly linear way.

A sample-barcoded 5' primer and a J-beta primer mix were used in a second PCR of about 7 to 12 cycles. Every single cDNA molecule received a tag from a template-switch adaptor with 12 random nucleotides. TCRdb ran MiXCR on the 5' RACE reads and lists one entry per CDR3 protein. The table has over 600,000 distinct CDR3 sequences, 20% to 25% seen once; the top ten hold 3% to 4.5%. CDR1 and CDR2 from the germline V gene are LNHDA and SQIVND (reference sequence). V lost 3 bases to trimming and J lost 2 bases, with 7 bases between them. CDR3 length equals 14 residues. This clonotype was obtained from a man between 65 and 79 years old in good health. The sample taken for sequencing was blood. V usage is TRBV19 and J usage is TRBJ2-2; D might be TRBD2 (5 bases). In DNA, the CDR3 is TGTGCCAGTAGTATCAGCGGTAACACCGGGGAGCTGTTTTTT. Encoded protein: CASSISGNTGELFF.